This record concerns one T cell receptor beta chain sequence. The data belong to a study of technical replicates of blood from a few donors. V gave up 6 bases and J gave up 0 bases; unmatched junction bases: 5. Germline CDR1 and CDR2: SGHRS and YFSETQ. This CDR3 is 15 amino acids long. TCRdb's copy holds only in-frame clones and misses some; the assay was immunoSEQ multiplex PCR. Of approximately 60,000 clones in the sample, around nine tenths were seen once. The gene calls are TRBV5-1 and TRBJ2-1; 8 nucleotides line up with TRBD2. This receptor was obtained from a human donor in good health. Some clones in this sample may be carry-over from other donors' samples. Sequencing was performed on PBMCs. CDR3 loop: CASIDLAGSYNEQFF. As DNA, the CDR3 is TGCGCCAGCATCGATCTAGCGGGCTCCTACAATGAGCAGTTCTTC.